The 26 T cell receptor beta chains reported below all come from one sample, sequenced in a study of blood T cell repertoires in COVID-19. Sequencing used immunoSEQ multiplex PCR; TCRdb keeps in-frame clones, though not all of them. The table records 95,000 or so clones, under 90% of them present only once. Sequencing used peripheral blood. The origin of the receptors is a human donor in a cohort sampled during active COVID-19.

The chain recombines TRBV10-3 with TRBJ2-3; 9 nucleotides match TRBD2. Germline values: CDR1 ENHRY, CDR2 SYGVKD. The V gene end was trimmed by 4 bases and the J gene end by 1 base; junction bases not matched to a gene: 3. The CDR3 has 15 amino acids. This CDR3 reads CAISGVAGGTDTQYF. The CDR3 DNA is TGTGCCATCAGTGGGGTAGCGGGGGGCACAGATACGCAGTATTTT.

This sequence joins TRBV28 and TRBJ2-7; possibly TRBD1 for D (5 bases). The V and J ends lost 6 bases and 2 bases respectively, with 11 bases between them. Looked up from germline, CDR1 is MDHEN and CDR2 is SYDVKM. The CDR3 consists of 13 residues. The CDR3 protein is CASRMGQPYEQYF. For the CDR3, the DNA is TGTGCCAGCAGGATGGGGCAGCCCTACGAGCAGTACTTC.

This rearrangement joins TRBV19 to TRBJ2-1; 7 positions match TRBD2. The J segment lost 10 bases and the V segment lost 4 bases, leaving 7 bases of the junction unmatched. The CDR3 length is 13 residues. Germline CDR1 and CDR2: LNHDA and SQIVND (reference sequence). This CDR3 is CASSNPPSGEQFF. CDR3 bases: TGTGCCAGTAGTAACCCCCCTAGCGGAGAGCAGTTCTTC.

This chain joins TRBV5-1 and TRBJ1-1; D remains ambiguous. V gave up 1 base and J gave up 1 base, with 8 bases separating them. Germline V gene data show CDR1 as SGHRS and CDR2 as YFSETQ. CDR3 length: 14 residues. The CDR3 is CASSLQVGNTEAFF. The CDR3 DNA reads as TGCGCCAGCAGCTTGCAGGTGGGGAACACTGAAGCTTTCTTT.

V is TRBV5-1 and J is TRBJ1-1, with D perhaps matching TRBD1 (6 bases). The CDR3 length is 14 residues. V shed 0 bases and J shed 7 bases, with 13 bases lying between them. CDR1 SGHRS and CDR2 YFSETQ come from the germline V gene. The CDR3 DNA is TGCGCCAGCAGCTTGGTACAGGGTAATAGTGAAGCTTTCTTT. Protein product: CASSLVQGNSEAFF.

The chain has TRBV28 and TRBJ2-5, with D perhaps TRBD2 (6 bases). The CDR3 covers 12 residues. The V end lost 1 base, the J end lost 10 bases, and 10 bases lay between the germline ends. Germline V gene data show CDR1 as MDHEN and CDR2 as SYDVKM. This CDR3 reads CASSLSTAGQYF. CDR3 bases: TGTGCCAGCAGTTTATCTACAGCGGGCCAGTACTTC. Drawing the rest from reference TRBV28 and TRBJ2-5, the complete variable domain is DVKVTQSSRYLVKRTGEKVFLECVQDMDHENMFWYRQDPGLGLRLIYFSYDVKMKEKGDIPEGYSVSREKKERFSLILESASTNQTSMYLCASSLSTAGQYFGPGTRLLVL.

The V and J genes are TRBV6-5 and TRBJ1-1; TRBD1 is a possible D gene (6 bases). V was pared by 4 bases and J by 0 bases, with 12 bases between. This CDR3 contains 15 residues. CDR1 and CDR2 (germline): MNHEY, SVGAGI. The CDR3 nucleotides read TGTGCCAGCAGTTCCGGGGGGGCGGTGAACACTGAAGCTTTCTTT. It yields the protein CASSSGGAVNTEAFF.

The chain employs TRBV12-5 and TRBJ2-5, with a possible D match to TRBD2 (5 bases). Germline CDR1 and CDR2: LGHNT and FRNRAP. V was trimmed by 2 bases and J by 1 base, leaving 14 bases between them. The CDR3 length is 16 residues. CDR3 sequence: CASGLHGLAFQETQYF. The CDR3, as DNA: TGTGCTAGTGGTTTGCACGGTCTAGCTTTCCAAGAGACCCAGTACTTC.

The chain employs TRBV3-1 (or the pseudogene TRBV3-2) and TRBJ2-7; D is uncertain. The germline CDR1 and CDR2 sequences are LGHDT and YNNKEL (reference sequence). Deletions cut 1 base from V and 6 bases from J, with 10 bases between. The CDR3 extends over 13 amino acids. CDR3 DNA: TGTGCCAGCAGCCAAGCTTCAGGTAGCGAGCAGTACTTC. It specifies CASSQASGSEQYF.

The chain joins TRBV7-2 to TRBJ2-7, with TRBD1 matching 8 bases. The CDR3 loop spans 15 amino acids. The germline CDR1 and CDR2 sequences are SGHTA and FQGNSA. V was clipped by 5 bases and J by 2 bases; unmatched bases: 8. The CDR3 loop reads CASSLWGTGPYEQYF. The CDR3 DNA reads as TGTGCCAGCAGCCTATGGGGGACAGGCCCCTACGAGCAGTACTTC. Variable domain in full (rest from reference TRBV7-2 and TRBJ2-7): GAGVSQSPSNKVTEKGKDVELRCDPISGHTALYWYRQSLGQGLEFLIYFQGNSAPDKSGLPSDRFSAERTGGSVSTLTIQRTQQEDSAVYLCASSLWGTGPYEQYFGPGTRLTVT.

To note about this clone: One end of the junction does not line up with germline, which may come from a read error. Written as DNA, the CDR3 is TGTGCCAGCAGCTTGGACTACGGCTACACCTTC. Translated, it gives CASSLDYGYTF. The chain recombines TRBV5-8 with TRBJ1-2, with D uncertain. This CDR3 spans 11 amino acids. Germline CDR1 is SGHTS and CDR2 is YDEGEE. Combining the CDR3 with reference TRBV5-8 and TRBJ1-2 gives the whole variable domain EAGVTQSPTHLIKTRGQQATLRCSPISGHTSVYWYQQALGLGLQFLLWYDEGEERNRGNFPPRFSGRQFPNYSSELNVNALELEDSALYLCASSLDYGYTFGSGTRLTVV.

This chain's CDR3 is CASSRGTSGRLGELFF. CDR3 in DNA: TGCGCCAGCAGCCGCGGGACTAGCGGGAGACTCGGGGAGCTGTTTTTT. The chain is built from TRBV4-1 and TRBJ2-2; 14 positions match TRBD2. After removal of 4 bases from V and 7 bases from J, the junction contained 5 bases not matched to a gene. Germline assignment: CDR1 MGHRA and CDR2 YSYEKL. CDR3 size: 16 residues.

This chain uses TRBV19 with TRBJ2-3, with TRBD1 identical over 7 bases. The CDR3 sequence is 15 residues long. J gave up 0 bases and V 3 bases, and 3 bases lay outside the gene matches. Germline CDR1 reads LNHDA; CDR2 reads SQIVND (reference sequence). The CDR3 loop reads CASSMGTVSTDTQYF. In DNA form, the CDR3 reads TGTGCCAGTAGTATGGGGACAGTTAGCACAGATACGCAGTATTTT.

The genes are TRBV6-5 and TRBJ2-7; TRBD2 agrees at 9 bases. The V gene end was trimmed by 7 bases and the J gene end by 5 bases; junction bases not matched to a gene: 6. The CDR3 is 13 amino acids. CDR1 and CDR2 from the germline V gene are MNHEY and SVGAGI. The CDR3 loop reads CASKAGGGHEQYF. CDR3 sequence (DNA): TGTGCCAGCAAGGCGGGAGGGGGGCACGAGCAGTACTTC.

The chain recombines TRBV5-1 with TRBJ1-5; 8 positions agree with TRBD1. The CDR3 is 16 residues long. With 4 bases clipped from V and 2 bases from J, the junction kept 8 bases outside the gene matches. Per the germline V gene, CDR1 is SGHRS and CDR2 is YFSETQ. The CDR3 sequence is CASSVAGGAGNQPQHF. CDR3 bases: TGCGCCAGCAGCGTGGCAGGGGGCGCGGGCAATCAGCCCCAGCATTTT.

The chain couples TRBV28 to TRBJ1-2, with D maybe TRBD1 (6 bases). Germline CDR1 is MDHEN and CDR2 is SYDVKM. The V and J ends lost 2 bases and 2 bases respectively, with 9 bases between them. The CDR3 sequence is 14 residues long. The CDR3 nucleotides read TGTGCCAGCAGTTTACAACAGGGAAACTATGGCTACACCTTC. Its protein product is CASSLQQGNYGYTF.

The CDR3 bases are TGTGCCAGCAGCTTGGGGGGTAGCGGGAGCGGTGCCTACGAGCAGTACTTC. It translates to CASSLGGSGSGAYEQYF. This chain joins TRBV5-5 and TRBJ2-7; 9 nucleotides match TRBD2. Germline lookup yields CDR1 SGHKS and CDR2 YYEKEE (reference sequence). This CDR3 has 17 amino acids. The V and J ends lost 0 bases and 2 bases, in that order; junction bases with no gene match: 9.

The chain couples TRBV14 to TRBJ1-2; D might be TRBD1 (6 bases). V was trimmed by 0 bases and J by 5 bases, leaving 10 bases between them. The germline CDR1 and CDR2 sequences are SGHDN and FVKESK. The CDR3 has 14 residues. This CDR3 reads CASSQEQGGYGYTF. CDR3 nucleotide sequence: TGTGCCAGCAGCCAAGAACAGGGAGGGTATGGCTACACCTTC.

CDR3 in amino acids: CASSLSTGIDYGYTF. In nucleotides, the CDR3 is TGTGCCAGCAGCTTATCGACAGGGATCGACTATGGCTACACCTTC. The V gene is TRBV11-2, the J gene TRBJ1-2, with 7 bases matching TRBD1. This CDR3 is built from 15 residues. Germline lookup yields CDR1 SGHAT and CDR2 FQNNGV. V lost 2 bases, J lost 3 bases, and 6 bases stayed unmatched.

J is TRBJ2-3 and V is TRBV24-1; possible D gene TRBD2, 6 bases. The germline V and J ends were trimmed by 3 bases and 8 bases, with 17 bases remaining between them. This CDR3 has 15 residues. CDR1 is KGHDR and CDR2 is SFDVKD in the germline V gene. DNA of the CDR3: TGTGCCACCAGTGATCCGGGGGTGAGGAGCAGTACGCAGTATTTT. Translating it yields CATSDPGVRSSTQYF.

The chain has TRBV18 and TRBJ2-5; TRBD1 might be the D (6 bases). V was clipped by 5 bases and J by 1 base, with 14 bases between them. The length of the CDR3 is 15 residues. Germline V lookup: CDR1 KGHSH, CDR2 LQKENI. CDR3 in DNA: TGTGCCAGCTCAATAACAGGGTTGGGCCAAGAGACCCAGTACTTC. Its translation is CASSITGLGQETQYF.

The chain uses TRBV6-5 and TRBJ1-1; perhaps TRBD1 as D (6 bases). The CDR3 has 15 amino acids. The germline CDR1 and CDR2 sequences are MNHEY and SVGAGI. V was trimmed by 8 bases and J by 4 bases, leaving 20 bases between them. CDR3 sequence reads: CASGVRGQRSTEAFF. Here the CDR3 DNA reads TGTGCCAGCGGGGTTCGCGGACAGAGATCCACTGAAGCTTTCTTT.

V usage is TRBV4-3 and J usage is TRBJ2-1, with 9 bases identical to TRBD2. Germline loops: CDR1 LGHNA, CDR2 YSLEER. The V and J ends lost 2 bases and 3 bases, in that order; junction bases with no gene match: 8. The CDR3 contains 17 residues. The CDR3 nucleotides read TGCGCCAGCAGCCAAAAGGGCGGGGGGGTTGGCTACAATGAGCAGTTCTTC. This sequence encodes CASSQKGGGVGYNEQFF.

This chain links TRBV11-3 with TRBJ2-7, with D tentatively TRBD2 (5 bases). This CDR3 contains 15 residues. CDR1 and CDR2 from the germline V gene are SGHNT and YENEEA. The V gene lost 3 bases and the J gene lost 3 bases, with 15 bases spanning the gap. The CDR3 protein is CASSFRGEGGYEQYF. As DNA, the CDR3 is TGTGCCAGCAGCTTCCGAGGAGAGGGCGGCTACGAGCAGTACTTC.

CDR3 residues: CASSPRSDRGYEKLFF. The CDR3 nucleotides read TGTGCCAGCTCACCACGGTCGGACAGGGGGTATGAAAAACTGTTTTTT. The chain couples TRBV18 to TRBJ1-4, with 10 bases that match TRBD1. The trim removed 1 base at V and 6 bases at J, leaving 5 bases unmatched. The CDR3 length is 16 residues. Per germline, CDR1 KGHSH and CDR2 LQKENI.

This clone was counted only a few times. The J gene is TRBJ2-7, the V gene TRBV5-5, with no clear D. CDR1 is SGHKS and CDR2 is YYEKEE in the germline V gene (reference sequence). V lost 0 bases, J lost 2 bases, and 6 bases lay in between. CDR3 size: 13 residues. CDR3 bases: TGTGCCAGCAGCTTGGCAGGTACCTACGAGCAGTACTTC. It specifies CASSLAGTYEQYF.